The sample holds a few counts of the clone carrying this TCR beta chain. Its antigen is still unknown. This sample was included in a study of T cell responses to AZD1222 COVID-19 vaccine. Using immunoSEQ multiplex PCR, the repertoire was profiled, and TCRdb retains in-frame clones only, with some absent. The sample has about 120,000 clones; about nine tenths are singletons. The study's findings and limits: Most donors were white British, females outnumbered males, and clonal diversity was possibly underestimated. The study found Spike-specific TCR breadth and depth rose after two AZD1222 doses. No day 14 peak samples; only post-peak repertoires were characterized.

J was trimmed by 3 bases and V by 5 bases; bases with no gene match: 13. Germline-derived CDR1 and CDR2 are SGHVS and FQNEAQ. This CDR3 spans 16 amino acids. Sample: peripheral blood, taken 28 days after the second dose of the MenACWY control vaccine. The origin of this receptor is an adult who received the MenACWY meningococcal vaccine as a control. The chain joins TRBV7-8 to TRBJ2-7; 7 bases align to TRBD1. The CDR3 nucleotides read TGTGCCAGCAGCGTCTTGACAGGGTTGAATAACTACGAGCAGTACTTC. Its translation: CASSVLTGLNNYEQYF.